This note documents a single T cell receptor beta chain sequence. Its antigen remains unknown. Germline V gene data show CDR1 as SGHRS and CDR2 as YFSETQ. Trimming stripped 0 bases from V and 10 bases from J, with 11 bases between. CDR3 size: 13 residues. Libraries were prepared by immunoSEQ multiplex PCR; TCRdb keeps only in-frame clonotypes and omits some of them. The repertoire includes fewer than 500,000 clones, 75% to 90% of them detected once, and roughly 2.5% sits in the top ten. These data belong to a study of Ad26.COV2.S vaccination and SARS-CoV-2 variants. Looking at the study overall: Of the COV1001 trial arms, the Ad26.COV2.S arm included the donor. Intramuscular Ad26.COV2.S doses were given once or twice, 56 days apart.

The treatment here: some 20 received Ad26.COV2.S at low or high dose, single or two shots; 5 received placebo; per-sample allocation not given. Specimen acquisition occurred on day 63 following the initial vaccine or placebo injection. Findings and caveats of the study: Vaccine and placebo recipients had comparable breadth of non-spike TCRs.

The TCR originated in a person between 18 and 59 years old who received the Ad26.COV2.S COVID-19 vaccine or a placebo. The sample was peripheral blood, taken in a trial of Ad26.COV2.S vaccine versus placebo. The chain recombines TRBV5-1 with TRBJ2-1; D unresolved. CDR3 protein: CASSLALSQEQFF. The CDR3 coding sequence is TGCGCCAGCAGCTTGGCCTTATCACAAGAGCAGTTCTTC.